This note documents a single TCR beta chain sequence. The record originates from a study of cytomegalovirus exposure and HLA in healthy donors. The CDR3 runs to 13 residues. In germline, CDR1 is SGHRS, CDR2 YFSETQ. The PCR made use of 60 Vbeta and 13 Jbeta primers. The protocol was immunoSEQ multiplex PCR, while the TCRdb copy is restricted to in-frame clones and leaves out a portion. The sample includes approximately 200,000 clones, roughly 84% of them seen just once. The sample was PBMCs. The chain has TRBV5-1 and TRBJ2-5; TRBD1 might be the D (6 bases). The tail of the sequence fits TRBJ2-7 better, so the J call may be wrong. The receptor was isolated from a human donor in good health. For the CDR3, the DNA is TGCGCCAGCAGCTTGGAAACAGGGTACGAGCAGTACTTC. Encoded protein: CASSLETGYEQYF.